Included here is one T cell receptor beta chain sequence, with context. Its specific antigen is unknown. Base qualities are not provided; no much larger clone lies one nucleotide away. The germline V gene (reference sequence) yields WNHNN for CDR1 and SYGVQD for CDR2. The V end loses 0 bases and the J end loses 1 base, and a stretch of 6 bases separates them. The CDR3 measures 14 amino acids from cysteine to phenylalanine. Only the CDR3 region is kept as DNA, spanning 42 bases read in frame from base 1. Collaborating institutions collected whole blood in K2EDTA tubes following their own protocols. For TCRbeta analysis, collaborator samples were shipped as frozen whole blood, as isolated PBMCs, or as DNA extracted from either sample type. The data belong to a study of blood T cell repertoires in COVID-19 (dated by TCRdb to 2020 to 2021). In the study overall: Samples from collaborators originated in the United States, Italy and Spain and spanned both the acute and convalescent phases of COVID-19. Where HLA class I and class II types were available, the types were taken from metadata supplied by the sample provider, not from assay-based typing. Nearly every sample came with metadata listing a de-identified subject ID, COVID-19 status, age in years and sex. The repertoires were released in a freely available public database meant as a resource for research on the immune response to SARS-CoV-2. Samples came from the ongoing ImmuneRACE study (first 160 participants) plus 1,254 subjects from 6 global collaborators. The material from the prospective study consisted of cDNA or gDNA derived from T cells, B-cell-depleted T cells, or PBMCs. Subjects who had been exposed to COVID-19, were actively infected with it, or had recovered from it provided the deeply sampled blood TCRbeta repertoires that made up the dataset.

Overall study results and their limits: The quantity of clinical and demographic metadata differed by source and by participant and was supplied without curation.

TCRbeta CDR3 regions were amplified from genomic DNA using the immunoSEQ Assay, a bias-controlled multiplex PCR. Concerning the study's data processing: Nucleated cell counts per sample were estimated from amplification of reference gene primers within the assay. To quantify the absolute abundance of each unique TCRbeta CDR3 rearrangement, sequence reads were collapsed and filtered. For each sample, productive Simpson clonality was calculated by taking the square root of Simpson's diversity index across productive rearrangements. TCRdb provides this immuneACCESS table in a form limited to in-frame rearrangements. Some clones are lacking; in checked studies, under half of them reflect an unresolved V gene, and why the rest are absent is not known. That table gives V, J and clone size, and the DNA gave D and trimming. This sample holds approximately 61,000 clones; 65% to 80% were observed only once. The ten largest clones represent 4.5% to 7% of the sample.

The specimen sequenced was peripheral blood. The sequence joins TRBV10-1 to TRBJ1-1; the D gene cannot be named for sure. This sequence originates from a woman aged 70-85 years with acute or convalescent COVID-19. The CDR3 loop reads CASSESNRNTEAFF. DNA sequence: TGCGCCAGCAGTGAGTCGAACAGGAACACTGAAGCTTTCTTT.